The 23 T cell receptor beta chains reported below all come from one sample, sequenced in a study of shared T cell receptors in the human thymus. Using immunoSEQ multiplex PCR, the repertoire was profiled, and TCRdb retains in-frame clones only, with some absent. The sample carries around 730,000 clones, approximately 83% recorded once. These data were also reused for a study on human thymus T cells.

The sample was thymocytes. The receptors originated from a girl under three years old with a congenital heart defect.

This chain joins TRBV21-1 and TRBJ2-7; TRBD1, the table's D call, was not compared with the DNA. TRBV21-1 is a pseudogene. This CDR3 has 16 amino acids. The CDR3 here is CASSQKGTALFYEQYF. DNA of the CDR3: TGTGCCAGCAGCCAAAAGGGGACAGCTCTATTCTACGAGCAGTACTTC.

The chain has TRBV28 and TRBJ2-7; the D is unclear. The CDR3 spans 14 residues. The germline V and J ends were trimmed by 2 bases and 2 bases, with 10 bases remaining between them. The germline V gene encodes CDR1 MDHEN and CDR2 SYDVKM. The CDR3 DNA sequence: TGTGCCAGCAGTTTAGGAGTCAGAACCTACGAGCAGTACTTC. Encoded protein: CASSLGVRTYEQYF.

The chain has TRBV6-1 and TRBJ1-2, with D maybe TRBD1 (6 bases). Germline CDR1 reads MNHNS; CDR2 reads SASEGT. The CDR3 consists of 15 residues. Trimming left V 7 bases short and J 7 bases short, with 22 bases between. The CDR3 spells CASKRGGRGGSGYTF. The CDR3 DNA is TGTGCCAGCAAAAGAGGGGGGCGCGGGGGAAGTGGCTACACCTTC.

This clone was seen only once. Here the CDR3 DNA reads TGTGCCAGCCGCGGCAGAAGCTATGGCTACACCTTC. Translating it yields CASRGRSYGYTF. The rearrangement links TRBV6-6 to TRBJ1-2, with D unclear. This CDR3 region has 12 residues. Germline V gene data show CDR1 as MNHNY and CDR2 as SVGAGI (reference sequence). V lost 8 bases to trimming and J lost 4 bases, with 11 bases between them.

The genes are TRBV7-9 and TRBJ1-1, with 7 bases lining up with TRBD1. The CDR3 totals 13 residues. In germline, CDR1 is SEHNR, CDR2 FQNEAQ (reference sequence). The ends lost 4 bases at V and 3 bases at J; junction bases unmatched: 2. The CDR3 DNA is TGTGCCAGCAGCTCCAGGGGGGACACTGAAGCTTTCTTT. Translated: CASSSRGDTEAFF.

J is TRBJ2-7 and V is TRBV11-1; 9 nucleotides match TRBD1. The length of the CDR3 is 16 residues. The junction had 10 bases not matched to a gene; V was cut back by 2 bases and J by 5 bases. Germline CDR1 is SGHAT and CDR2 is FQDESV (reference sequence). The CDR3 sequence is CASSLFNRTGVHEQYF. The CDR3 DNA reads TGTGCCAGCAGCTTATTCAACCGGACAGGGGTCCACGAGCAGTACTTC.

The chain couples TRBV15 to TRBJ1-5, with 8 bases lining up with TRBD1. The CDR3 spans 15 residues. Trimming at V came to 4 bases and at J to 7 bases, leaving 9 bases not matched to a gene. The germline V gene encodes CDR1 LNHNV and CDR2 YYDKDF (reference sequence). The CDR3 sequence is CATSKPGQVHQPQHF. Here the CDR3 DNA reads TGTGCCACCAGCAAGCCGGGACAGGTCCACCAGCCCCAGCATTTT.

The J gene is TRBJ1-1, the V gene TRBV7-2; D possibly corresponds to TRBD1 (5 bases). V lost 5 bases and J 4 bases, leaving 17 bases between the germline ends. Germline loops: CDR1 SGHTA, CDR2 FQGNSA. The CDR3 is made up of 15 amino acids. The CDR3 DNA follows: TGTGCCAGCAGCCCCAAGGTGGGGGGTGGCACTGAAGCTTTCTTT. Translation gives CASSPKVGGGTEAFF.

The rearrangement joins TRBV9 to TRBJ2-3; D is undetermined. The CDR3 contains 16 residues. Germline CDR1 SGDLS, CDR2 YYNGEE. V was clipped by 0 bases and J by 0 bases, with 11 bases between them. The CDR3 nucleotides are TGTGCCAGCAGCGTAGGGGTAGCTCTGAGCACAGATACGCAGTATTTT. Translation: CASSVGVALSTDTQYF.

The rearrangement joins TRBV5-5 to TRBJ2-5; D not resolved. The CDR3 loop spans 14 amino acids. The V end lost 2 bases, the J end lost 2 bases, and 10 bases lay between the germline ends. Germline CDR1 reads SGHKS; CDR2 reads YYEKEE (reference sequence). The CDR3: CASSFYSFQETQYF. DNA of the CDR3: TGTGCCAGCAGCTTTTATTCCTTTCAAGAGACCCAGTACTTC.

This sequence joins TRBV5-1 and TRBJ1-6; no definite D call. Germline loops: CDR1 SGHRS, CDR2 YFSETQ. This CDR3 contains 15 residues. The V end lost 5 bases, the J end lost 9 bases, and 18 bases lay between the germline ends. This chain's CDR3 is CASRREFKPGSPLHF. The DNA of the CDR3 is TGCGCCAGCAGGAGGGAATTTAAGCCGGGTTCACCCCTCCACTTT.

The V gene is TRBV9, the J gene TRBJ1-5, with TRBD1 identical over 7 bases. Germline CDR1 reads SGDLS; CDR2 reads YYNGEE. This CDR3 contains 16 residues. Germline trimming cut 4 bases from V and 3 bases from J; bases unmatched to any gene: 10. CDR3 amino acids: CASSPEPGQNNQPQHF. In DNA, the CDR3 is TGTGCCAGCAGCCCAGAGCCGGGACAGAACAATCAGCCCCAGCATTTT.

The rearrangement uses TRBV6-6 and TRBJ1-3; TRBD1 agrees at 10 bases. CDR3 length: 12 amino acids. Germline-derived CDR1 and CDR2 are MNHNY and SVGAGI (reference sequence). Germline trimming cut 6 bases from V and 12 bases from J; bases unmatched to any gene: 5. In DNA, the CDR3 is TGTGCCAGCAGGGGACAGGGGAATGGCATATATTTT. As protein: CASRGQGNGIYF.

The CDR3, as DNA: TGTGCCAGCAGCCGAATAGCGGGGTTCTACAATGAGCAGTTCTTC. This gives the protein CASSRIAGFYNEQFF. The rearrangement joins TRBV28 to TRBJ2-1; 8 nucleotides line up with TRBD2. The CDR3 covers 15 residues. J gave up 3 bases and V 6 bases, and 7 bases lay outside the gene matches. Germline V gives CDR1 MDHEN, CDR2 SYDVKM.

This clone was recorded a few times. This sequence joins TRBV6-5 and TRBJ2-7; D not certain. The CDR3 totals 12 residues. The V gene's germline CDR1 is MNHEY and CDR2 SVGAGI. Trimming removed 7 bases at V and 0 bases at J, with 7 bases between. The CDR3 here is CASKLPSYEQYF. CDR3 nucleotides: TGTGCCAGCAAACTCCCCTCCTACGAGCAGTACTTC.

As DNA, the CDR3 is TGCGCCAGCAGCCAGGCCACAGGGGTCGGGAATCCTGAAGCTTTCTTT. As protein: CASSQATGVGNPEAFF. The chain recombines TRBV4-3 with TRBJ1-1; 7 bases are a match to TRBD1. Germline-derived CDR1 and CDR2 are LGHNA and YSLEER. The trim removed 3 bases at V and 6 bases at J, leaving 13 bases unmatched. This CDR3 comprises 16 residues.

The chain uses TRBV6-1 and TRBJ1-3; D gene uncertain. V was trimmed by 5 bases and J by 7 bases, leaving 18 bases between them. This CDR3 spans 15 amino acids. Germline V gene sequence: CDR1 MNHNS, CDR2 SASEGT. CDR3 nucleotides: TGTGCCAGCAGTCCTAGCCCCCTCGGGATCAACACCATATATTTT. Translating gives CASSPSPLGINTIYF.

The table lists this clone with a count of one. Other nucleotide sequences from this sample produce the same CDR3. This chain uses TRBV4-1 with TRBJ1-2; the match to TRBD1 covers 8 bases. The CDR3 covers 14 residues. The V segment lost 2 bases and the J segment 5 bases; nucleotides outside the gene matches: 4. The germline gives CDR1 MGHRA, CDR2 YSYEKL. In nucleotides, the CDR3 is TGCGCCAGCAGCCAACCCGGGACAGGATATGGCTACACCTTC. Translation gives CASSQPGTGYGYTF.

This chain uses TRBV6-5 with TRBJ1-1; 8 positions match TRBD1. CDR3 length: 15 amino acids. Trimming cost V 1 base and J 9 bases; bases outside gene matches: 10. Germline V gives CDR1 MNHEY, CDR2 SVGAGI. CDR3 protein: CASSYFSLDREKAFF. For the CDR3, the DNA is TGTGCCAGCAGTTACTTTTCACTGGACAGGGAGAAAGCTTTCTTT.

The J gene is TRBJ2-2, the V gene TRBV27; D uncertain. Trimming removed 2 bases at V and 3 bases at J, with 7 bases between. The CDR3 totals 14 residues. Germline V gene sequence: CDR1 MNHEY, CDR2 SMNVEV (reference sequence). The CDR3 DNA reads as TGTGCCAGCAGTTTAGGAGCACACACCGGGGAGCTGTTTTTT. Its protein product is CASSLGAHTGELFF.

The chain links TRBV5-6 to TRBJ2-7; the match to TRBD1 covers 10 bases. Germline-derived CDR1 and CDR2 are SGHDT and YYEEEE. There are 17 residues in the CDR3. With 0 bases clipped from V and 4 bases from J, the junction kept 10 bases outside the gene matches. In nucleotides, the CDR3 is TGTGCCAGCAGCTTGGGCAGTTTGACAGGGGGCAGGTACGAGCAGTACTTC. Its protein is CASSLGSLTGGRYEQYF. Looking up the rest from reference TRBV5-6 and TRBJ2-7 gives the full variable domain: DAGVTQSPTHLIKTRGQQVTLRCSPKSGHDTVSWYQQALGQGPQFIFQYYEEEERQRGNFPDRFSGHQFPNYSSELNVNALLLGDSALYLCASSLGSLTGGRYEQYFGPGTRLTVT.

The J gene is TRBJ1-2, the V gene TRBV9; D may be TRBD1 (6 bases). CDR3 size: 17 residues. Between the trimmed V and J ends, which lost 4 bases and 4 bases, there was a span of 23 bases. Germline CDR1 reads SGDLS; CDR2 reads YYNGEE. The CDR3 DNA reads TGTGCCAGCAGCCAACCCAACCGTGGGGGCTGGCTCTATGGCTACACCTTC. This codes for CASSQPNRGGWLYGYTF.

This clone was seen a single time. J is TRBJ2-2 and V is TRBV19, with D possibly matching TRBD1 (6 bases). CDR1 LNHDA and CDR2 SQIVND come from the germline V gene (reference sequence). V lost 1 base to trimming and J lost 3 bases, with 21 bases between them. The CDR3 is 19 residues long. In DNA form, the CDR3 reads TGTGCCAGTAGTATAGGCTGGGGGCAGCGCCTGGGGGACACCGGGGAGCTGTTTTTT. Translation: CASSIGWGQRLGDTGELFF.